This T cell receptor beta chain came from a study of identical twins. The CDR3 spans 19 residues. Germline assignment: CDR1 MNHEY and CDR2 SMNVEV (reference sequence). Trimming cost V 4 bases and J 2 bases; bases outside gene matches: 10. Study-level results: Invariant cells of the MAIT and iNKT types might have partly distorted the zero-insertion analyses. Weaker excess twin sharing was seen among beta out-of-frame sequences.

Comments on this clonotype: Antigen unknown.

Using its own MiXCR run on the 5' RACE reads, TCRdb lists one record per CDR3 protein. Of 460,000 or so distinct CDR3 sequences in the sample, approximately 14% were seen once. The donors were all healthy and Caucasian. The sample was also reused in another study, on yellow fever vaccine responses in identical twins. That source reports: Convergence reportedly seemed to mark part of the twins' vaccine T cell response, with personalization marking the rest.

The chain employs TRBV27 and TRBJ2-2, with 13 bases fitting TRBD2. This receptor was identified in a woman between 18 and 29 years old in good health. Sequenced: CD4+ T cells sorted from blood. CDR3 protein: CASSSRLAGGLRNTGELFF. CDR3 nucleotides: TGTGCCAGCAGTTCTCGACTAGCGGGAGGACTCCGTAACACCGGGGAGCTGTTTTTT.